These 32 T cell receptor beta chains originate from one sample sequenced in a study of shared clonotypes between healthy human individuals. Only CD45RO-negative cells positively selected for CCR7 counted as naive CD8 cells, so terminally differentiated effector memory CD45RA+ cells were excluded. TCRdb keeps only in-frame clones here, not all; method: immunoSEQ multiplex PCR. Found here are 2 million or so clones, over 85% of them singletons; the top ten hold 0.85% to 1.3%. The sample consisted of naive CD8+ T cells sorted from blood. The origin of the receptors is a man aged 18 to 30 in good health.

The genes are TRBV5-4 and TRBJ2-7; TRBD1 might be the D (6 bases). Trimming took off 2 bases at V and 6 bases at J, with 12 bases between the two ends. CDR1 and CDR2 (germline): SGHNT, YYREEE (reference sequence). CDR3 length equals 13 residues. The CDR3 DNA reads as TGTGCCAGCAGCTTCGGACAGAAAATCGAGCAGTACTTC. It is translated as CASSFGQKIEQYF.

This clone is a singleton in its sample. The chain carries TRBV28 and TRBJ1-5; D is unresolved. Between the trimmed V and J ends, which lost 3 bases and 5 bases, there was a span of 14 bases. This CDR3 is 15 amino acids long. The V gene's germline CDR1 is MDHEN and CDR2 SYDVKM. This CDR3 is CASSFQTLYDQPQHF. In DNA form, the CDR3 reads TGTGCCAGCAGTTTTCAGACCCTGTACGATCAGCCCCAGCATTTT.

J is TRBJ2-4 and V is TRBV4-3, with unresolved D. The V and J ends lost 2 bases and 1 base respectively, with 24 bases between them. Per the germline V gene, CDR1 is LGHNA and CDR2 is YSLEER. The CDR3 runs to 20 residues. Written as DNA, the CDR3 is TGCGCCAGCAGCCAAAGGCTCCAGGTTCTCACTCCCTTGGCCAAAAACATTCAGTACTTC. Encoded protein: CASSQRLQVLTPLAKNIQYF.

CDR3 in DNA: TGTGCCAGTAGTAAAGTTCCGGGAGTCTACAATGAGCAGTTCTTC. It is translated as CASSKVPGVYNEQFF. The chain uses TRBV19 and TRBJ2-1; tentative D call: TRBD2 (6 bases). The CDR3 is made up of 15 amino acids. V shed 4 bases and J shed 3 bases, with 13 bases lying between them. Germline CDR1 and CDR2: LNHDA and SQIVND (reference sequence).

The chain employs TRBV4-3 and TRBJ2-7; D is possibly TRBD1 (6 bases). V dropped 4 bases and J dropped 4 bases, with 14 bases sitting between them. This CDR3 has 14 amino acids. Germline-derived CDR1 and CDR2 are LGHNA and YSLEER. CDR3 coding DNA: TGCGCCAGCAGCCCCTCCAGAAGGGGGTACGAGCAGTACTTC. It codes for CASSPSRRGYEQYF.

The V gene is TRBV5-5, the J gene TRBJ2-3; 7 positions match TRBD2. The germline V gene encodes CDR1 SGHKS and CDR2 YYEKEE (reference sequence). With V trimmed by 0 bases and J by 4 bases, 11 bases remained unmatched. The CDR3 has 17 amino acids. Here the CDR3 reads CASSLAFTSVPPDTQYF. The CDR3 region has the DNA TGTGCCAGCAGCTTGGCCTTTACTAGCGTCCCGCCAGATACGCAGTATTTT.

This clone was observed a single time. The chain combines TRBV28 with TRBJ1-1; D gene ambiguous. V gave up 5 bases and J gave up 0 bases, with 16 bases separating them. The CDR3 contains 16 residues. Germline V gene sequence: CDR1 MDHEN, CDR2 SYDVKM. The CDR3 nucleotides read TGTGCCAGCAGTCCCCCCCAACCGGTATTGAACACTGAAGCTTTCTTT. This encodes CASSPPQPVLNTEAFF.

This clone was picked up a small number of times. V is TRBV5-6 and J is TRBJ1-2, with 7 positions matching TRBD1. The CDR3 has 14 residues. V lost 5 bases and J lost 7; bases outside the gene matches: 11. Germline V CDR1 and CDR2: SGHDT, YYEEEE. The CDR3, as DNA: TGTGCCAGCAGTTTACCCAGGGGGGACTTTGGCTACACCTTC. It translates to CASSLPRGDFGYTF.

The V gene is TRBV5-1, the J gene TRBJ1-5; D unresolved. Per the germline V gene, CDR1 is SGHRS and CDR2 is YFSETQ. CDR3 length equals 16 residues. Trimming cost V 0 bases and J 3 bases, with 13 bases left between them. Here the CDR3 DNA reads TGCGCCAGCAGCTTGGGACACTTTTATACCAATCAGCCCCAGCATTTT. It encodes CASSLGHFYTNQPQHF.

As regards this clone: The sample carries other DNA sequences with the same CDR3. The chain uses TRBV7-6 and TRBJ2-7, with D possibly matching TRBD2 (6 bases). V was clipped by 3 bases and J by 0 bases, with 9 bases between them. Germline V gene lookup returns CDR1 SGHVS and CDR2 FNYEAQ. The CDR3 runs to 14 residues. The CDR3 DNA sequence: TGTGCCAGCAGCTTGGTGCGGGGCTCCTACGAGCAGTACTTC. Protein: CASSLVRGSYEQYF.

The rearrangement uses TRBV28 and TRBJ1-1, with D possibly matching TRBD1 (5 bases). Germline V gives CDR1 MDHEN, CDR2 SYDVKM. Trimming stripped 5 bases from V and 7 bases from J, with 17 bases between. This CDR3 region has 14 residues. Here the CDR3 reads CASSPYRIRDEAFF. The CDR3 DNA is TGTGCCAGCAGTCCCTATAGGATCAGGGATGAAGCTTTCTTT.

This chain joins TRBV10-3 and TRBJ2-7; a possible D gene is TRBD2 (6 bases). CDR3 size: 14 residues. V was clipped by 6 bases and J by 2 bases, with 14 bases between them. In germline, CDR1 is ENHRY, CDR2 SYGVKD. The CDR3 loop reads CAIRSTGEPYEQYF. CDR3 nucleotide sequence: TGTGCCATCAGATCTACGGGGGAGCCCTACGAGCAGTACTTC.

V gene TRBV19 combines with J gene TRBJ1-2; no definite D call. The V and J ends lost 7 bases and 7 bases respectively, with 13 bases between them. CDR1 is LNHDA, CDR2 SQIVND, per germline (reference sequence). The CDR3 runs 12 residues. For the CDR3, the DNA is TGTGCCAGTACCTCGGGAGTTCCTGGCTACACCTTC. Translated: CASTSGVPGYTF.

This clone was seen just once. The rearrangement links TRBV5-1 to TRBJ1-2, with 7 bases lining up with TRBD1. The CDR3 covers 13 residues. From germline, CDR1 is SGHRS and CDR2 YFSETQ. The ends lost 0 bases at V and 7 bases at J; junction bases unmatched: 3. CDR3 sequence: CASSLEGAGGYTF. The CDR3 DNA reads TGCGCCAGCAGCTTGGAGGGGGCAGGTGGCTACACCTTC.

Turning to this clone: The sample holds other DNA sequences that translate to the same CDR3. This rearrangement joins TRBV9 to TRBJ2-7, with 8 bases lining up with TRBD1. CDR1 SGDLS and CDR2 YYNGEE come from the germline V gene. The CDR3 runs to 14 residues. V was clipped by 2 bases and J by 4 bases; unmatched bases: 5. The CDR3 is CASSVGQGRYEQYF. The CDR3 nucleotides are TGTGCCAGCAGCGTTGGACAGGGACGGTACGAGCAGTACTTC.

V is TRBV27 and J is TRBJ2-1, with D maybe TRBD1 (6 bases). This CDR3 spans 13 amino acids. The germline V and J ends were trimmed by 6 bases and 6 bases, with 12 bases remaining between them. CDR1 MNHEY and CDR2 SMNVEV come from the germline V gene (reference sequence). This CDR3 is CASRTTGSNEQFF. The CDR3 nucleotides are TGTGCCAGCAGAACTACAGGGTCCAATGAGCAGTTCTTC.

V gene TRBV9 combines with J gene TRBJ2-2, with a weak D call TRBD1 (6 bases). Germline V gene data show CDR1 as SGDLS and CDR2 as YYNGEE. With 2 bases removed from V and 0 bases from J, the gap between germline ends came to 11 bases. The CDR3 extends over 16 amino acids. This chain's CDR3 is CASSVWTDANTGELFF. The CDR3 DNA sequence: TGTGCCAGCAGCGTTTGGACAGACGCGAACACCGGGGAGCTGTTTTTT.

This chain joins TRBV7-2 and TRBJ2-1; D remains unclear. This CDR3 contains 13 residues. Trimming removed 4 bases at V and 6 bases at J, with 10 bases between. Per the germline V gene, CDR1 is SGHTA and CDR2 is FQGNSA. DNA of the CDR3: TGTGCCAGCAGCTCCAGGTCGGGCAATGAGCAGTTCTTC. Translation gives CASSSRSGNEQFF. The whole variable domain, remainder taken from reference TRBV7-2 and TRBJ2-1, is GAGVSQSPSNKVTEKGKDVELRCDPISGHTALYWYRQSLGQGLEFLIYFQGNSAPDKSGLPSDRFSAERTGGSVSTLTIQRTQQEDSAVYLCASSSRSGNEQFFGPGTRLTVL.

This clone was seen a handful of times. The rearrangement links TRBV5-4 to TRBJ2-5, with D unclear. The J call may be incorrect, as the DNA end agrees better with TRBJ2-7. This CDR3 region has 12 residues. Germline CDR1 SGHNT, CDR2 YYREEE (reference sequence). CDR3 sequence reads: CASSVDGYEQYF. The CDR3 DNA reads TGTGCCAGCAGCGTGGACGGCTACGAGCAGTACTTC.

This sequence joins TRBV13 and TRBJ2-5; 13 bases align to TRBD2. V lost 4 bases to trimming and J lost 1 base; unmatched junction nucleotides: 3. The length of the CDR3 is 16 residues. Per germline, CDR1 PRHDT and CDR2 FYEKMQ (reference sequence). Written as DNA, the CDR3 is TGTGCCAGCAGCTCGGGACTAGCGGGATCCCAAGAGACCCAGTACTTC. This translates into CASSSGLAGSQETQYF.

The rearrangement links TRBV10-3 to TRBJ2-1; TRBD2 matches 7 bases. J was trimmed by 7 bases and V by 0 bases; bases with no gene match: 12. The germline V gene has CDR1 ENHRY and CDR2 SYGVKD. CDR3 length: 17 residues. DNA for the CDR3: TGTGCCATCAGTGAGTCAAACCCTAGCGGAGGGTGGAATGAGCAGTTCTTC. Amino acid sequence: CAISESNPSGGWNEQFF.

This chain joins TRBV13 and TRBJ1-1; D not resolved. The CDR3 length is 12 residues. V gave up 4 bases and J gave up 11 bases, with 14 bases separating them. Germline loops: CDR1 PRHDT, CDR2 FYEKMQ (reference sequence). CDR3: CASSSERDQAFF. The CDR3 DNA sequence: TGTGCCAGCAGCTCGGAGAGGGATCAGGCTTTCTTT.

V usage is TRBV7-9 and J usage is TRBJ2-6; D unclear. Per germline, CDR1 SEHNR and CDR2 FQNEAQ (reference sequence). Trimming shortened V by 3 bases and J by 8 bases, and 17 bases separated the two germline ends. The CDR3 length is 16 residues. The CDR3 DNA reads TGTGCCAGCAGCTTTGCGGACGGTCCTGGTACCAACGTCCTGACTTTC. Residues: CASSFADGPGTNVLTF.

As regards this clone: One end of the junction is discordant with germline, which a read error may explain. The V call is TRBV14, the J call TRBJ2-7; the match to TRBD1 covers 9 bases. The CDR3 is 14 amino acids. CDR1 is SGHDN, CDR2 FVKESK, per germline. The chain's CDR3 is CASSEETGGDEQYF. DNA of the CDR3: TGTGCCAGCAGCGAAGAAACAGGGGGCGACGAGCAGTACTTC.

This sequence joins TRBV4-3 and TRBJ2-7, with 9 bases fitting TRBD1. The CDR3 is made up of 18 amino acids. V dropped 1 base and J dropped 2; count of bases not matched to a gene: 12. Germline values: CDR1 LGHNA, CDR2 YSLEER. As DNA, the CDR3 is TGCGCCAGCAGCCAAGCTACAACTATCGGGACAGGGACCTACGAGCAGTACTTC. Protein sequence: CASSQATTIGTGTYEQYF.

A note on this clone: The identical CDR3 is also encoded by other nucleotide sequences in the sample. Here the CDR3 reads CASSLSGGGNTIYF. The CDR3 DNA reads TGCGCCAGCAGCTTGTCCGGGGGTGGAAACACCATATATTTT. This rearrangement joins TRBV5-1 to TRBJ1-3; a possible D gene is TRBD1 (5 bases). The CDR3 extends over 14 amino acids. The V gene's germline CDR1 is SGHRS and CDR2 YFSETQ. Trimming took 1 base from V and 3 from J, leaving 8 bases between them.

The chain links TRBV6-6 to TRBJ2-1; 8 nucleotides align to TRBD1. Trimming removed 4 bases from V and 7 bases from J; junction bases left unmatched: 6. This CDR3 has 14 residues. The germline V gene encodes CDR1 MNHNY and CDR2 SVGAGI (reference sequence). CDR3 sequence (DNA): TGTGCCAGCAGTTTCCGGACAGGGTGGAATGAGCAGTTCTTC. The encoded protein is CASSFRTGWNEQFF.

The CDR3 region has the DNA TGTGCCAGCAGTCCCTTCGAGCAGGACAATGAGCAGTTCTTC. It is translated as CASSPFEQDNEQFF. This chain connects TRBV27 to TRBJ2-1; D is unresolved. The CDR3 extends over 14 amino acids. The germline V gene encodes CDR1 MNHEY and CDR2 SMNVEV (reference sequence). V lost 5 bases and J 5 bases, leaving 13 bases between the germline ends.

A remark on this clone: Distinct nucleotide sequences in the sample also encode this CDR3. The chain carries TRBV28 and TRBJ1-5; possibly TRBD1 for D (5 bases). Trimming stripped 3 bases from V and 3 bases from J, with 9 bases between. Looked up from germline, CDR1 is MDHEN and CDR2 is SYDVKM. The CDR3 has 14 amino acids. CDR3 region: CASSFRGYNQPQHF. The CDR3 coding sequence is TGTGCCAGCAGTTTCCGGGGCTACAATCAGCCCCAGCATTTT.

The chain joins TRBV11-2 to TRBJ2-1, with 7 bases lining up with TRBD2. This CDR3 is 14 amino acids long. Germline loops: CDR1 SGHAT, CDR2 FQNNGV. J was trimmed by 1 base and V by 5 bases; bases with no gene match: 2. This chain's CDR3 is CASSPAGSYNEQFF. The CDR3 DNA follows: TGTGCCAGCAGCCCAGCGGGGTCCTACAATGAGCAGTTCTTC.

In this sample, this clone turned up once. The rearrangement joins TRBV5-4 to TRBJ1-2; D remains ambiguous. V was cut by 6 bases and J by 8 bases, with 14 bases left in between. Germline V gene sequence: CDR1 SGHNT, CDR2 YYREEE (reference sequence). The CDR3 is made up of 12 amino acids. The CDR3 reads CASTAGLMGYTF. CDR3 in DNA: TGTGCCAGCACCGCGGGTCTTATGGGCTACACCTTC. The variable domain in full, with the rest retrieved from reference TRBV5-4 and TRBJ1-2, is ETGVTQSPTHLIKTRGQQVTLRCSSQSGHNTVSWYQQALGQGPQFIFQYYREEENGRGNFPPRFSGLQFPNYSSELNVNALELDDSALYLCASTAGLMGYTFGSGTRLTVV.

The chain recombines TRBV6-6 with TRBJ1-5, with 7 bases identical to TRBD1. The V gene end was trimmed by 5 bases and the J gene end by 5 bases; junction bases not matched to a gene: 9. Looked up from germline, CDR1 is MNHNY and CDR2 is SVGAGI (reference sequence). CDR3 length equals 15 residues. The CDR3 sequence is CASSAQGESDQPQHF. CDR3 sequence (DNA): TGTGCCAGCAGTGCGCAGGGGGAGTCAGATCAGCCCCAGCATTTT.